This T cell receptor (beta chain) emerged from a study of blood T cell repertoires in COVID-19. Study context: Samples representing acute and convalescent COVID-19 were sourced from the United States, Italy and Spain.

Germline V gives CDR1 SEHNR, CDR2 FQNEAQ (reference sequence). The CDR3 extends over 16 amino acids. Trimming removed 0 bases from V and 6 bases from J, with 17 bases in between. Repertoires were generated with immunoSEQ multiplex PCR, while TCRdb's copy carries only in-frame clones and drops some. The sample lists hundreds of thousands of clones; 85% were seen once. The sequence was collected from a man between 40 and 49 years old who had recovered from COVID-19. Sequenced material: PBMCs or T cells enriched from blood (not recorded which). V is TRBV7-9 and J is TRBJ1-2, with a tentative D call TRBD1 (6 bases). CDR3 in amino acids: CASSLAGAGAFHGYTF. As DNA, the CDR3 is TGTGCCAGCAGCTTAGCGGGAGCAGGGGCGTTCCATGGCTACACCTTC.